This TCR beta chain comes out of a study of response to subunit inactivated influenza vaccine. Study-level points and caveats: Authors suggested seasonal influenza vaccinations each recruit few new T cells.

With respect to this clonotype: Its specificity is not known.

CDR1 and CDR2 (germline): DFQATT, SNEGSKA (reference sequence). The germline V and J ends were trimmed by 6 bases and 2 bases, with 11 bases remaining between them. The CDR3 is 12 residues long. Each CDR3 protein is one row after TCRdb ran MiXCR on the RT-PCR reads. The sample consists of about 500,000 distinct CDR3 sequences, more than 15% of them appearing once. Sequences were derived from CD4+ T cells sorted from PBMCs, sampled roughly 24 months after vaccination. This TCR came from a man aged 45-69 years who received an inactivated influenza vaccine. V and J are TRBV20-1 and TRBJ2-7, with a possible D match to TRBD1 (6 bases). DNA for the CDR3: TGCAGTGCCCCTAGGACAGCCTACGAGCAGTACTTC. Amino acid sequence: CSAPRTAYEQYF.